In this sample, the clone carrying this TCR beta chain turned up a few times. This record comes from a study of response to subunit inactivated influenza vaccine. CDR3 size: 19 residues. Trimming cost V 0 bases and J 2 bases; bases outside gene matches: 16. Germline values: CDR1 SGHAT, CDR2 FQNNGV. TCRdb analysed the RT-PCR reads with MiXCR anew, one entry per CDR3 protein. The data show about 700,000 distinct CDR3 sequences, around 14% seen once. The chain combines TRBV11-2 with TRBJ2-7; TRBD1 matches 7 bases. The TCR sequence derives from a man aged 45-60 years who received an inactivated influenza vaccine. Sequenced here: PBMCs from blood, sampled about 14 days before vaccination. This CDR3 is CASSLDSRGYYGFTYEQYF. CDR3 DNA sequence: TGTGCCAGCAGCTTAGATTCCAGGGGGTATTACGGATTTACCTACGAGCAGTACTTC.